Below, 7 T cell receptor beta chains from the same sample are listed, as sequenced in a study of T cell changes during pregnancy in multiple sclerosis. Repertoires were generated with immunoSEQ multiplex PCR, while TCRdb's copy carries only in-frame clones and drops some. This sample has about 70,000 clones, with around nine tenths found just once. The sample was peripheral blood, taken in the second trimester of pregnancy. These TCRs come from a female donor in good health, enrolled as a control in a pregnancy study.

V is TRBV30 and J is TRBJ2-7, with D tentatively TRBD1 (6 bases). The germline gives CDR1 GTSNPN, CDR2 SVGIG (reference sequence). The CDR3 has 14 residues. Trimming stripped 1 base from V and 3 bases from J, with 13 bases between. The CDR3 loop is CAWSAQTGLYEQYF. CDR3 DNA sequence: TGTGCCTGGAGTGCCCAGACAGGACTCTACGAGCAGTACTTC.

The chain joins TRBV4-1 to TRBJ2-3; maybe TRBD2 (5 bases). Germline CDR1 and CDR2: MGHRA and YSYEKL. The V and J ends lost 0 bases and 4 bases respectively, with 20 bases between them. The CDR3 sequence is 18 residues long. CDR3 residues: CASSQEWLTRTIPDTQYF. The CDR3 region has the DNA TGCGCCAGCAGCCAAGAATGGTTAACTAGAACGATACCAGATACGCAGTATTTT.

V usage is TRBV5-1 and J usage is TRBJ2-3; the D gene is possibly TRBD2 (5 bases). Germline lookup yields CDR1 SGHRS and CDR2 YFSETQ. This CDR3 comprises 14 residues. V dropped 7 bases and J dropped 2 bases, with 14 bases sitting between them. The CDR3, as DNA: TGCGCCAGCGGGCCCGGGAACCCCACAGATACGCAGTATTTT. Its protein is CASGPGNPTDTQYF.

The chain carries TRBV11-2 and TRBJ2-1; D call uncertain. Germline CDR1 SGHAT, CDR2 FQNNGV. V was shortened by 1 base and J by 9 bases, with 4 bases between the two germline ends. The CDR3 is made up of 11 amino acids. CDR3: CASSLAVEQFF. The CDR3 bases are TGTGCCAGCAGCTTAGCAGTTGAGCAGTTCTTC.

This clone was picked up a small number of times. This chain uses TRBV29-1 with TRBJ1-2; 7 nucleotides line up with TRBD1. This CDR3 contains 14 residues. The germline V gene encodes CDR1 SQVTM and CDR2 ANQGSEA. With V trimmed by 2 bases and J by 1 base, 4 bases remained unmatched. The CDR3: CSVEHRGGNYGYTF. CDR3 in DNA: TGCAGCGTTGAACACAGGGGAGGTAACTATGGCTACACCTTC. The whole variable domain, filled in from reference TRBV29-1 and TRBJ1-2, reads SAVISQKPSRDICQRGTSLTIQCQVDSQVTMMFWYRQQPGQSLTLIATANQGSEATYESGFVIDKFPISRPNLTFSTLTVSNMSPEDSSIYLCSVEHRGGNYGYTFGSGTRLTVV.

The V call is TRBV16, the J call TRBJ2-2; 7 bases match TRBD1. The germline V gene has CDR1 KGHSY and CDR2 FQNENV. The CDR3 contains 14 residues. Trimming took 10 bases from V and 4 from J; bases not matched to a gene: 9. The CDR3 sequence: CATATHRGTGELFF. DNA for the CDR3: TGTGCCACCGCAACCCACAGGGGCACCGGGGAGCTGTTTTTT.

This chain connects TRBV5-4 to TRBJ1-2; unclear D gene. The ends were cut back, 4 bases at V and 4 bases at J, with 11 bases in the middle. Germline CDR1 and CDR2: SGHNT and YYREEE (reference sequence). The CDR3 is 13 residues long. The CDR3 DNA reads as TGTGCCAGCAGCCCCCGGGGTAGCTATGGCTACACCTTC. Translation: CASSPRGSYGYTF.